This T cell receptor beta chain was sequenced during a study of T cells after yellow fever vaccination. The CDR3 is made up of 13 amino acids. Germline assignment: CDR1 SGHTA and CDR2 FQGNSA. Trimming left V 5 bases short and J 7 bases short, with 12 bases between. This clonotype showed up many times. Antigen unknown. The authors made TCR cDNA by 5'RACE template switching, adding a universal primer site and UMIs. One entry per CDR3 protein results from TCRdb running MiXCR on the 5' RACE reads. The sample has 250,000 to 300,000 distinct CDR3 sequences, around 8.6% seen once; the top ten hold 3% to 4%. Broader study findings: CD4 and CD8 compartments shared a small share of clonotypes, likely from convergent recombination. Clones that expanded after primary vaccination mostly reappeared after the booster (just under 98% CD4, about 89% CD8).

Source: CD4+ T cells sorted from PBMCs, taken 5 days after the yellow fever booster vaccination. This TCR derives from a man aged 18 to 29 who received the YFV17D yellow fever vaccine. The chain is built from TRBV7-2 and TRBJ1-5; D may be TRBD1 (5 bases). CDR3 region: CASSTRGQQPQHF. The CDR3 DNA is TGTGCCAGCAGCACAAGAGGACAACAGCCCCAGCATTTT.